One sample yielded the 23 T cell receptor beta chains listed below, sequenced in a study of identifying expanded T cells in peripheral blood. Only in-frame clones appear in the TCRdb table, and some are missing; sequencing was by immunoSEQ multiplex PCR. The repertoire holds 130,000 or so clones, more than 80% seen once, with less than 4% in the top ten. Sequencing was done on a sample of blood. Every receptor here comes from a person between 18 and 75 years old in good health.

Written as DNA, the CDR3 is TGTGCCAGTAGTATAGGGGGGGGCACCGGGGAGCTGTTTTTT. Translating gives CASSIGGGTGELFF. The J gene is TRBJ2-2, the V gene TRBV19; TRBD2 aligns across 7 bases. The V and J ends lost 1 base and 4 bases, in that order; junction bases with no gene match: 0. Germline V gene sequence: CDR1 LNHDA, CDR2 SQIVND (reference sequence). This CDR3 comprises 14 residues.

V usage is TRBV7-2 and J usage is TRBJ1-2; 8 bases match TRBD1. The CDR3 runs to 16 residues. Germline lookup yields CDR1 SGHTA and CDR2 FQGNSA. The V segment lost 2 bases and the J segment 7 bases; nucleotides outside the gene matches: 12. The chain's CDR3 is CASSLWQTGDARGYTF. In nucleotides, the CDR3 is TGTGCCAGCAGCTTATGGCAGACAGGGGATGCGCGTGGCTACACCTTC.

This chain joins TRBV5-4 and TRBJ1-6; D is unresolved. The V gene lost 2 bases and the J gene lost 6 bases, with 9 bases spanning the gap. This CDR3 has 14 amino acids. In germline, CDR1 is SGHNT, CDR2 YYREEE (reference sequence). The CDR3: CASSLFDFNSPLHF. Written as DNA, the CDR3 is TGTGCCAGCAGCTTATTCGACTTTAATTCACCCCTCCACTTT.

The gene calls are TRBV25-1 and TRBJ2-7, with D uncertain. Germline V gives CDR1 MGHDK, CDR2 SYGVNS. Trimming pared 2 bases from V and 6 bases from J, leaving 11 bases between. The CDR3 consists of 13 residues. The CDR3 DNA is TGTGCCAGCAGTGAAGCGTGGGTCCGCGAGCAGTACTTC. Translation: CASSEAWVREQYF.

The chain couples TRBV7-2 to TRBJ1-1; D remains unclear. Trimming pared 1 base from V and 5 bases from J, leaving 14 bases between. Germline V lookup: CDR1 SGHTA, CDR2 FQGNSA. The CDR3 totals 15 residues. CDR3 sequence (DNA): TGTGCCAGCAGCTTAGAGGCGGGTCGAAGTACTGAAGCTTTCTTT. This gives the protein CASSLEAGRSTEAFF.

V gene TRBV2 combines with J gene TRBJ2-5; D is perhaps TRBD1 (5 bases). The CDR3 extends over 15 amino acids. With 8 bases removed from V and 0 bases from J, the gap between germline ends came to 16 bases. Germline values: CDR1 SNHLY, CDR2 FYNNEI. CDR3 amino acids: CASLGFSGNQETQYF. The CDR3 DNA reads TGTGCCAGCTTAGGATTTTCAGGGAACCAAGAGACCCAGTACTTC.

The chain combines TRBV6-6 with TRBJ1-1; no clear D. The germline V and J ends were trimmed by 5 bases and 6 bases, with 10 bases remaining between them. CDR1 is MNHNY, CDR2 SVGAGI, per germline (reference sequence). The CDR3 sequence is 12 residues long. The CDR3 sequence is CASSRFVSEAFF. The CDR3 DNA reads TGTGCCAGCAGTCGATTTGTGTCTGAAGCTTTCTTT.

The CDR3 coding sequence is TGTGCCAGCTCCCAGGGCGCGGGCGGCTACACCTTC. Translating it yields CASSQGAGGYTF. This chain uses TRBV2 with TRBJ1-2; D may be TRBD1 (5 bases). The germline V gene encodes CDR1 SNHLY and CDR2 FYNNEI. Trimming took 8 bases from V and 8 from J, leaving 15 bases between them. This CDR3 region has 12 residues.

With respect to this clone: Other DNA sequences from this sample encode an identical CDR3 as well. V and J are TRBV7-8 and TRBJ1-2, with D possibly TRBD1 on 6 matching bases. The V end was cut by 3 bases, the J end by 3 bases, with 11 bases between. The CDR3 length is 14 residues. Germline V gene sequence: CDR1 SGHVS, CDR2 FQNEAQ. CDR3 DNA sequence: TGTGCCAGCAGCTTGGGCAGGGGTGACTATGGCTACACCTTC. Its translation is CASSLGRGDYGYTF.

The chain employs TRBV15 and TRBJ1-1; D possibly corresponds to TRBD1 (5 bases). This CDR3 spans 16 amino acids. Germline CDR1 and CDR2: LNHNV and YYDKDF (reference sequence). V gave up 0 bases and J gave up 1 base, with 12 bases separating them. CDR3 bases: TGTGCCACCAGCAGAGATGACAGTCCCAGGAACACTGAAGCTTTCTTT. It translates to CATSRDDSPRNTEAFF.

This chain links TRBV7-9 with TRBJ2-3, with D uncertain. This CDR3 spans 17 amino acids. Deletions cut 5 bases from V and 2 bases from J, with 20 bases between. From germline, CDR1 is SEHNR and CDR2 FQNEAQ (reference sequence). The CDR3: CASSPIGPAVSTDTQYF. In nucleotides, the CDR3 is TGTGCCAGCAGCCCCATTGGGCCCGCGGTATCCACAGATACGCAGTATTTT.

In this sample, this clone turned up once. The DNA for the CDR3 is TGTGCCAGCAGCTTTTCGGGGACAGATACGCAGTATTTT. As protein: CASSFSGTDTQYF. The V gene is TRBV7-2, the J gene TRBJ2-3; D might be TRBD2 (5 bases). V was clipped by 3 bases and J by 3 bases, with 7 bases between them. Germline V gives CDR1 SGHTA, CDR2 FQGNSA. This CDR3 is built from 13 residues.

The genes are TRBV11-3 and TRBJ2-3; 13 bases align to TRBD2. Germline values: CDR1 SGHNT, CDR2 YENEEA. With V trimmed by 2 bases and J by 0 bases, 8 bases remained unmatched. This CDR3 has 19 amino acids. The CDR3 sequence is CASSLKHRTSGGSTDTQYF. The CDR3 DNA sequence: TGTGCCAGCAGCTTAAAACACCGGACTAGCGGGGGCAGCACAGATACGCAGTATTTT.

The rearrangement joins TRBV4-1 to TRBJ2-2, with 10 bases fitting TRBD1. This CDR3 is 16 amino acids long. V was clipped by 4 bases and J by 3 bases; unmatched bases: 5. The germline CDR1 and CDR2 sequences are MGHRA and YSYEKL. CDR3: CASSLRGTGDTGELFF. CDR3 coding DNA: TGCGCCAGCAGCCTTCGGGGGACAGGGGACACCGGGGAGCTGTTTTTT.

This chain links TRBV14 with TRBJ1-1; the match to TRBD1 covers 10 bases. The V gene's germline CDR1 is SGHDN and CDR2 FVKESK. Trimming took 3 bases from V and 5 from J; bases not matched to a gene: 15. This CDR3 contains 18 residues. In DNA, the CDR3 is TGTGCCAGCAGCCATGAGGGGTTCGGCCGGGACAGGGGAACTGAAGCTTTCTTT. Translated: CASSHEGFGRDRGTEAFF.

The V gene is TRBV14, the J gene TRBJ1-1, with D unclear. Trimming cost V 4 bases and J 4 bases, with 16 bases left between them. CDR1 and CDR2 (germline): SGHDN, FVKESK. This CDR3 region has 15 residues. The CDR3 nucleotides read TGTGCCAGCAGCCGGCTGGGGAGGGAGGCCACTGAAGCTTTCTTT. It specifies CASSRLGREATEAFF.

The genes are TRBV7-3 and TRBJ2-3; D is perhaps TRBD2 (5 bases). Germline CDR1 SGHTA, CDR2 FQGTGA. V lost 4 bases, J lost 1 base, and 9 bases lay in between. The CDR3 runs 14 residues. The CDR3 sequence: CASSSFGGTDTQYF. The CDR3 region has the DNA TGTGCCAGCAGCTCCTTCGGGGGCACAGATACGCAGTATTTT. The full variable domain, its missing parts supplied by reference TRBV7-3 and TRBJ2-3, is GAGVSQTPSNKVTEKGKYVELRCDPISGHTALYWYRQSLGQGPEFLIYFQGTGAADDSGLPNDRFFAVRPEGSVSTLKIQRTERGDSAVYLCASSSFGGTDTQYFGPGTRLTVL.

The chain links TRBV7-9 to TRBJ2-1; 10 bases are shared with TRBD2. CDR3 length: 17 amino acids. The V gene end was trimmed by 6 bases and the J gene end by 5 bases; junction bases not matched to a gene: 13. From germline, CDR1 is SEHNR and CDR2 FQNEAQ (reference sequence). CDR3: CASSHTGTSVRDNEQFF. As DNA, the CDR3 is TGTGCCAGCAGTCACACCGGGACTAGCGTGAGGGACAATGAGCAGTTCTTC. Based on the CDR3 plus reference TRBV7-9 and TRBJ2-1, the full variable domain is DTGVSQNPRHKITKRGQNVTFRCDPISEHNRLYWYRQTLGQGPEFLTYFQNEAQLEKSRLLSDRFSAERPKGSFSTLEIQRTEQGDSAMYLCASSHTGTSVRDNEQFFGPGTRLTVL.

In its sample, this clone was seen once. The V and J genes are TRBV9 and TRBJ2-7; 9 nucleotides agree with TRBD2. Germline V CDR1 and CDR2: SGDLS, YYNGEE. The trim removed 2 bases at V and 6 bases at J, leaving 12 bases unmatched. This CDR3 is built from 16 residues. CDR3 bases: TGTGCCAGCAGCGTTAGCGGGGGCCGCGGATTGGGCGAGCAGTACTTC. This translates into CASSVSGGRGLGEQYF.

The count of this clone is one. The chain employs TRBV9 and TRBJ1-1; D not resolved. Germline assignment: CDR1 SGDLS and CDR2 YYNGEE. CDR3 size: 12 residues. Trimming took 3 bases from V and 1 from J, leaving 4 bases between them. DNA for the CDR3: TGTGCCAGCAGCGCAACGAACACTGAAGCTTTCTTT. It translates to CASSATNTEAFF.

V gene TRBV30 combines with J gene TRBJ1-2; D is ambiguous. This CDR3 contains 11 residues. The germline V gene encodes CDR1 GTSNPN and CDR2 SVGIG (reference sequence). The germline V and J ends were trimmed by 2 bases and 5 bases, with 6 bases remaining between them. The CDR3 loop is CAWSFAYGYTF. Written as DNA, the CDR3 is TGTGCCTGGAGTTTTGCTTATGGCTACACCTTC.

The genes are TRBV2 and TRBJ1-4; 9 bases are a match to TRBD1. CDR1 SNHLY and CDR2 FYNNEI come from the germline V gene. V lost 6 bases, J lost 7 bases, and 3 bases stayed unmatched. CDR3 length equals 13 residues. The CDR3 sequence is CASREGQGEKLFF. The CDR3 nucleotides read TGTGCCAGCAGGGAGGGACAGGGTGAAAAACTGTTTTTT.

J is TRBJ2-3 and V is TRBV5-4, with TRBD2 as a possible D gene (5 bases). Trimming stripped 4 bases from V and 3 bases from J, with 21 bases between. This CDR3 has 17 residues. CDR1 and CDR2 (germline): SGHNT, YYREEE (reference sequence). The chain's CDR3 is CASSTLLGMRDTDTQYF. The DNA for the CDR3 is TGTGCCAGCAGCACGTTACTGGGCATGAGGGATACAGATACGCAGTATTTT.